Listed below are T cell receptor beta chains from one sample, sequenced in a study of shared clonotypes between healthy human individuals. Repertoires were generated with immunoSEQ multiplex PCR, while TCRdb's copy carries only in-frame clones and drops some. This sample has 950,000 to 1,100,000 clones, with 75% to 85% found just once. The sequenced sample was memory CD4+ T cells from PBMCs. The receptors stem from a man younger than 30 in good health. Some clones in this sample may be carry-over from other donors' samples. Each CDR3 is given with its conserved first and last residue. Size is stated for part of the rows, as once, few or many counts, or as a class when the clone is expanded.

v_gene	j_gene	abundance	CDR3aa
TRBV7-9	TRBJ2-3	-	CASSFPNENTQYF
TRBV7-9	TRBJ1-1	few	CASRYGNTEAFF
TRBV29-1	TRBJ2-3	-	CSVAGTGTDTQYF
TRBV5-1	TRBJ2-7	-	CASSFSSGGDEQYF
TRBV4-3	TRBJ2-3	-	CASSQGGKGTDTQYF
TRBV28	TRBJ1-2	-	CASSLLRLRSNYGYTF
TRBV5-5	TRBJ2-1	-	CASSLTGTSSYNEQFF
TRBV6-5	TRBJ2-5	-	CASRRLGQETQYF
TRBV27	TRBJ2-7	-	CASSTRTGPYEQYF
TRBV5-1	TRBJ2-7	-	CASSYLAGESGEQYF
TRBV4-1	TRBJ1-5	once	CASSQGNRGRGSNQPQHF
TRBV7-6	TRBJ2-5	once	CASSLGGIRSGETQYF
TRBV19	TRBJ1-1	-	CASSSLEGLSTEAFF
TRBV30	TRBJ2-5	-	CAWSLRVQETQYF
TRBV2	TRBJ2-1	-	CASTSAGGDEQFF
TRBV12-5	-	once	CASGLTSYEQYF
TRBV7-8	TRBJ2-5	-	CASSHTGAGEETQYF
TRBV27	TRBJ1-4	-	CASSPSGTGYEKLFF
TRBV5-1	TRBJ2-3	many	CASSLVRSSTDTQYF
TRBV7-2	TRBJ1-3	once	CASSPRTAVSGNTIYF
TRBV6-6	TRBJ1-2	-	CASSQGQGAGYTF
TRBV7-9	TRBJ1-2	-	CASSPQAGGGGYTF